One and the same sample provided the 28 T cell receptor beta chains below, sequenced in a study of blood T cells in healthy people across ages. The second PCR ran about 6 to 11 cycles with a sample-barcoded 5' primer and J-beta primers. TCRdb fed the 5' RACE reads into MiXCR, producing one record per CDR3 protein. This table holds about 750,000 distinct CDR3 sequences, around half found once. What was sequenced was blood. The receptors derive from a man older than 75 in good health.

This chain uses TRBV9 with TRBJ2-5; TRBD2 agrees at 11 bases. The J call could be wrong; TRBJ2-4 is a better fit for the DNA end. The germline CDR1 and CDR2 sequences are SGDLS and YYNGEE. The CDR3 spans 18 residues. In DNA, the CDR3 is TGTGCCAGCAGCGTAGGCGGTGGAGGACTAGCGGGTTTAGACATTCAGTACTTC. Translating gives CASSVGGGGLAGLDIQYF.

This chain joins TRBV5-6 and TRBJ2-3; 7 bases align to TRBD2. The CDR3 runs 15 residues. Losses at the gene ends were 1 base for V and 14 bases for J; bases not matched to a gene: 16. Germline V gene data show CDR1 as SGHDT and CDR2 as YYEEEE. Written as DNA, the CDR3 is TGTGCCAGCAGCTTGCGTGGGGGGGAGCACAGATACGCGTATTTT. As protein: CASSLRGGEHRYAYF.

A word on this clonotype: A much larger clone lies one base from this, so it may be a read error. This chain joins TRBV7-2 and TRBJ2-7; 11 positions match TRBD2. The CDR3 is made up of 15 amino acids. Germline V CDR1 and CDR2: SGHTA, FQGNSA. V was pared by 5 bases and J by 0 bases, with 3 bases of the junction left unmatched. As DNA, the CDR3 is TGTGCCAGCAGCAAAACTAGCGGGAGCTCCTACGAGCAGTACTTC. It is translated as CASSKTSGSSYEQYF.

The V call is TRBV27, the J call TRBJ1-2; maybe TRBD1 (5 bases). V was trimmed by 6 bases and J by 6 bases, leaving 14 bases between them. Germline V lookup: CDR1 MNHEY, CDR2 SMNVEV (reference sequence). This CDR3 region has 13 residues. CDR3 loop: CASRPGERDGYTF. For the CDR3, the DNA is TGTGCCAGCAGACCGGGGGAAAGGGATGGCTACACCTTC.

The gene calls are TRBV28 and TRBJ2-3, with 12 bases fitting TRBD2. V lost 2 bases, J lost 14 bases, and 17 bases stayed unmatched. The CDR3 length is 17 residues. Germline values: CDR1 MDHEN, CDR2 SYDVKM. The CDR3 here is CASSLLLAGGLHRYAYF. Here the CDR3 DNA reads TGTGCCAGCAGTTTACTCCTAGCGGGAGGGCTGCACAGATACGCGTATTTT.

The V call is TRBV6-1, the J call TRBJ2-6; 8 nucleotides align to TRBD1. The germline CDR1 and CDR2 sequences are MNHNS and SASEGT. The CDR3 has 20 amino acids. With V trimmed by 3 bases and J by 2 bases, 15 bases remained unmatched. The CDR3 DNA follows: TGTGCCAGCAGTGACCGACAGGGGAGGACACGGAAAGCTGGGGCCAACGTCCTGACTTTC. Translating gives CASSDRQGRTRKAGANVLTF.

Only a few counts were recorded for this clonotype. V and J are TRBV20-1 and TRBJ2-7; 7 bases line up with TRBD2. The CDR3 length is 12 residues. The germline V gene has CDR1 DFQATT and CDR2 SNEGSKA (reference sequence). Trimming removed 7 bases from V and 3 bases from J; junction bases left unmatched: 6. The CDR3 DNA follows: TGCAGTGTGGGGGGGAGAAACTACGAGCAGTACTTC. Its translation: CSVGGRNYEQYF.

This clonotype was observed once. The rearrangement links TRBV2 to TRBJ2-3; D is uncertain. Germline loops: CDR1 SNHLY, CDR2 FYNNEI. The CDR3 spans 12 residues. V lost 6 bases, J lost 4 bases, and 8 bases lay in between. The CDR3 spells CASRGFADTQYF. CDR3 nucleotides: TGTGCCAGCAGGGGGTTCGCAGATACGCAGTATTTT. The variable domain in full, completed from reference TRBV2 and TRBJ2-3, reads EPEVTQTPSHQVTQMGQEVILRCVPISNHLYFYWYRQILGQKVEFLVSFYNNEISEKSEIFDDQFSVERPDGSNFTLKIRSTKLEDSAMYFCASRGFADTQYFGPGTRLTVL.

The CDR3 here is CASSKGLAGVEQYF. CDR3 in DNA: TGTGCCAGCAGCAAGGGACTAGCGGGAGTTGAGCAGTACTTC. The chain employs TRBV12-3 or TRBV12-4 and TRBJ2-5, with 14 positions matching TRBD2. This CDR3 is 14 amino acids long. With V trimmed by 6 bases and J by 11 bases, 8 bases remained unmatched.

The rearrangement uses TRBV12-3 or TRBV12-4 and TRBJ2-1; no firm D call. The CDR3 contains 10 residues. Trimming cost V 3 bases and J 9 bases, with 3 bases left between them. The CDR3 reads CASSFREQFF. DNA of the CDR3: TGTGCCAGCAGTTTCCGTGAGCAGTTCTTC.

With regard to this clonotype: Its ends do not fully match the called genes, so a read error is possible. The chain employs TRBV27 and TRBJ2-1; 9 nucleotides line up with TRBD2. The CDR3 runs 14 residues. Per the germline V gene, CDR1 is MNHEY and CDR2 is SMNVEV (reference sequence). CDR3 DNA: TGTACCAGCAGTTTAGCGGGAGAGTACAATGAGCAGTTCTTC. Its translation is CTSSLAGEYNEQFF.

This clonotype occurred a few times. The gene calls are TRBV20-1 and TRBJ2-3; weak D call: TRBD2 (6 bases). CDR1 and CDR2 from the germline V gene are DFQATT and SNEGSKA (reference sequence). Trimming removed 6 bases from V and 14 bases from J, with 21 bases in between. CDR3 size: 12 residues. CDR3: CSAGRDPREAYF. The CDR3 region has the DNA TGCAGTGCCGGGCGGGATCCAAGGGAGGCGTATTTT.

The chain is built from TRBV9 and TRBJ1-5; no definite D call. The CDR3 is made up of 14 amino acids. The germline CDR1 and CDR2 sequences are SGDLS and YYNGEE. V lost 0 bases, J lost 7 bases, and 11 bases lay in between. The CDR3 coding sequence is TGTGCCAGCAGCGTAGTGCCGGACGGCCAGCCCCAGCATTTT. Translating gives CASSVVPDGQPQHF.

This clonotype was seen a handful of times. The chain recombines TRBV7-2 with TRBJ2-7; TRBD2 might be the D (5 bases). This CDR3 has 14 residues. Germline values: CDR1 SGHTA, CDR2 FQGNSA. V lost 4 bases and J 0 bases, leaving 10 bases between the germline ends. For the CDR3, the DNA is TGTGCCAGCAGCTCCGTAGAGGGCTCCTACGAGCAGTACTTC. Amino acids: CASSSVEGSYEQYF.

This clonotype was found a few times. The J gene is TRBJ2-7, the V gene TRBV3-1; D may be TRBD2 (6 bases). This CDR3 spans 13 amino acids. V lost 8 bases and J lost 7, with 18 bases in between. Looked up from germline, CDR1 is LGHDT and CDR2 is YNNKEL (reference sequence). CDR3: CASQRAVGREQYF. The CDR3 coding sequence is TGTGCCAGCCAACGGGCCGTTGGGAGGGAGCAGTACTTC.

The V and J genes are TRBV7-9 and TRBJ2-7; either TRBD1 or TRBD2 may fit D (6 bases each). The germline gives CDR1 SEHNR, CDR2 FQNEAQ (reference sequence). CDR3 length equals 15 residues. Deletions cut 5 bases from V and 2 bases from J, with 16 bases between. The CDR3 DNA reads TGTGCCAGCAGCCTCAGGGGCGGGGCCGCCTACGAGCAGTACTTC. Translated, it gives CASSLRGGAAYEQYF.

The chain recombines TRBV6-6 with TRBJ2-7; maybe TRBD1 (5 bases). CDR1 and CDR2 (germline): MNHNY, SVGAGI (reference sequence). The CDR3 runs 15 residues. Trimming stripped 4 bases from V and 2 bases from J, with 15 bases between. The CDR3 DNA is TGTGCCAGCAGTTCCCCAACCTTGACAGCCTACGAGCAGTACTTC. It translates to CASSSPTLTAYEQYF.

V is TRBV12-3 or TRBV12-4 and J is TRBJ2-2; 7 nucleotides align to TRBD2. The CDR3 contains 15 residues. J gave up 5 bases and V 5 bases, and 8 bases lay outside the gene matches. CDR3 DNA: TGTGCCAGCAGTAGCGGGATAAAGGGAACCGGGGAGCTGTTTTTT. It translates to CASSSGIKGTGELFF.

The table lists this clonotype with a few counts. The rearrangement uses TRBV5-6 and TRBJ1-1; D not resolved. The CDR3 has 13 amino acids. Germline values: CDR1 SGHDT, CDR2 YYEEEE. With 8 bases removed from V and 1 base from J, the gap between germline ends came to 12 bases. The CDR3 nucleotides are TGTGCCAGTAAACGGACTGAGAACACTGAAGCTTTCTTT. It codes for CASKRTENTEAFF.

This sequence joins TRBV5-1 and TRBJ2-3; D gene unclear. Per the germline V gene, CDR1 is SGHRS and CDR2 is YFSETQ. V was pared by 1 base and J by 4 bases, with 10 bases between. This CDR3 is built from 14 residues. The CDR3 DNA reads TGCGCCAGCAGCTTGACCCCCTGGGCAGATACGCAGTATTTT. Translated, it gives CASSLTPWADTQYF.

The chain uses TRBV9 and TRBJ2-7, with D uncertain. The V gene lost 0 bases and the J gene lost 3 bases, with 7 bases spanning the gap. The germline V gene has CDR1 SGDLS and CDR2 YYNGEE. The length of the CDR3 is 13 residues. As DNA, the CDR3 is TGTGCCAGCAGCGTAGAACCGATCTACGAGCAGTACTTC. The encoded protein is CASSVEPIYEQYF.

In the case of this clonotype: It may be a read error: a sequence one base away is much more abundant. This chain connects TRBV28 to TRBJ2-6; possible D gene TRBD1, 5 bases. Looked up from germline, CDR1 is MDHEN and CDR2 is SYDVKM. The length of the CDR3 is 16 residues. This CDR3 reads CASSFVIGSGADVLTF. DNA for the CDR3: TGTGCCAGCAGTTTCGTGATCGGCTCTGGGGCCGACGTCCTGACTTTC.

The chain combines TRBV20-1 with TRBJ1-2; no definite D call. Trimming took 6 bases from V and 7 from J, leaving 18 bases between them. The length of the CDR3 is 13 residues. Germline CDR1 is DFQATT and CDR2 is SNEGSKA (reference sequence). CDR3 nucleotide sequence: TGCAGTGCGCTCGACACACGAGAGGCTGGCTACACCTTC. Protein: CSALDTREAGYTF.

The J gene is TRBJ2-7, the V gene TRBV20-1; 9 positions match TRBD2. V shed 0 bases and J 2 bases; nucleotides not matched to a gene: 11. Germline V gives CDR1 DFQATT, CDR2 SNEGSKA (reference sequence). CDR3 size: 17 residues. This CDR3 reads CSARDASGSGRPYEQYF. Written as DNA, the CDR3 is TGCAGTGCTAGAGACGCCTCTGGTAGCGGGAGACCCTACGAGCAGTACTTC.

This clonotype has only a few counts. The rearrangement uses TRBV20-1 and TRBJ1-1, with D perhaps matching TRBD1 (5 bases). The V end lost 0 bases, the J end lost 1 base, and 9 bases lay between the germline ends. Looked up from germline, CDR1 is DFQATT and CDR2 is SNEGSKA (reference sequence). CDR3 length: 14 residues. The DNA for the CDR3 is TGCAGTGCTAGAGATTTTAGGGGGAACACTGAAGCTTTCTTT. It codes for CSARDFRGNTEAFF.

This chain links TRBV5-1 with TRBJ2-7; 7 nucleotides agree with TRBD2. This CDR3 contains 14 residues. After removal of 5 bases from V and 0 bases from J, the junction contained 5 bases not matched to a gene. From germline, CDR1 is SGHRS and CDR2 YFSETQ. The CDR3: CASSHSGPSYEQYF. The CDR3 bases are TGCGCCAGCAGTCATAGCGGGCCCTCCTACGAGCAGTACTTC.

This chain uses TRBV5-6 with TRBJ2-1, with TRBD2 identical over 7 bases. V shed 2 bases, J shed 13 bases, and the junction held 15 bases outside the gene matches. This CDR3 is 15 amino acids long. Germline V gene sequence: CDR1 SGHDT, CDR2 YYEEEE. The CDR3, as DNA: TGTGCCAGCAGCTTCTTAGGGGACTACCAAGAGACCCAGTTCTTC. This translates into CASSFLGDYQETQFF.

This clonotype showed up many times. The J gene is TRBJ2-5, the V gene TRBV29-1; D is possibly TRBD1 (5 bases). This CDR3 spans 12 amino acids. CDR1 is SQVTM and CDR2 is ANQGSEA in the germline V gene. V was shortened by 7 bases and J by 5 bases, with 14 bases between the two germline ends. CDR3 loop: CSGHQGSETQYF. The CDR3 coding sequence is TGCAGCGGCCATCAGGGTTCCGAGACCCAGTACTTC.